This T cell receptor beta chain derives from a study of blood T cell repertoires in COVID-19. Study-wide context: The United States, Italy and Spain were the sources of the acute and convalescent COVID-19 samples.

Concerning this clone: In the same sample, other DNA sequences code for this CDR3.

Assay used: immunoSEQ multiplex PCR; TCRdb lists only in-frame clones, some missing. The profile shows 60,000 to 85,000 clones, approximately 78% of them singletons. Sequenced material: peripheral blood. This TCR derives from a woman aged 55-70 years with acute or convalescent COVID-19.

The CDR3 DNA reads TGTGCCAGTAGTAAGGGACAGTTGAACACTGAAGCTTTCTTT. It yields the protein CASSKGQLNTEAFF. The rearrangement uses TRBV19 and TRBJ1-1, with 7 bases fitting TRBD1. Germline values: CDR1 LNHDA, CDR2 SQIVND (reference sequence). The CDR3 covers 14 residues. J lost 0 bases, V lost 4 bases, and 2 bases had no gene match.